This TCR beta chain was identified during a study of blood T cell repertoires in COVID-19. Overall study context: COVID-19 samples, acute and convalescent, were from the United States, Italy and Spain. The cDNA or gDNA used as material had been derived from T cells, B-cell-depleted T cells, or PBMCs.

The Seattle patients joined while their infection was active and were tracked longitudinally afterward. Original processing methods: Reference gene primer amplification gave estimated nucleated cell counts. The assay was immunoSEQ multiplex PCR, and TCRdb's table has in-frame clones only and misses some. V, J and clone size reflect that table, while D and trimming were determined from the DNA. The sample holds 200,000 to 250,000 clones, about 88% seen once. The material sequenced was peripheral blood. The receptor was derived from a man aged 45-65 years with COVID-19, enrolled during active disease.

CDR3 loop: CASRDLAQGTDTQYF. The CDR3 DNA sequence: TGTGCCAGCAGGGACTTAGCTCAGGGCACAGATACGCAGTATTTT. This chain uses TRBV2 with TRBJ2-3, with D perhaps matching TRBD2 (5 bases). V lost 6 bases, J lost 1 base, and 14 bases lay in between. The CDR3 length is 15 residues. Germline CDR1 SNHLY, CDR2 FYNNEI.